A single sample is the source of the 29 T cell receptor beta chains below, sequenced in a study of cytomegalovirus exposure and HLA in healthy donors (dated by TCRdb to 2017 to 2019). Receptors were amplified or captured by the immunoSEQ multiplex PCR assay. TCRdb mirrors the immuneACCESS table, restricted to in-frame sequences. Some clones are absent from its copies; in checked studies, under half trace to an unresolved V gene, and the reason for the others is unknown. In all, the sample holds about 130,000 clones, and more than 95% of those were seen once. 1.5% to 2% of the sample belongs to the ten largest clones. Sequenced: PBMCs. The receptors shown here come from a man aged 18 to 29 in good health and CMV-seronegative.

This clone occurred once. The chain combines TRBV30 with TRBJ2-7; D might be TRBD2 (5 bases). The germline V and J ends were trimmed by 7 bases and 2 bases, with 6 bases remaining between them. The CDR3 contains 10 residues. CDR1 is GTSNPN and CDR2 is SVGIG in the germline V gene (reference sequence). CDR3 region: CAFGTYEQYF. The CDR3 DNA reads as TGTGCCTTCGGGACCTACGAGCAGTACTTC.

The chain combines TRBV6-6 with TRBJ2-3, with D possibly TRBD1 on 7 matching bases. The CDR3 sequence is 14 residues long. The V gene's germline CDR1 is MNHNY and CDR2 SVGAGI (reference sequence). The V end lost 7 bases, the J end lost 3 bases, and 14 bases lay between the germline ends. Here the CDR3 DNA reads TGTGCCAGCACCCCCAGGGGGGAAACAGATACGCAGTATTTT. Amino acid sequence: CASTPRGETDTQYF.

This sequence joins TRBV7-9 and TRBJ2-3; D is undetermined. The CDR3 totals 14 residues. CDR1 is SEHNR, CDR2 FQNEAQ, per germline (reference sequence). The V gene lost 5 bases and the J gene lost 0 bases, with 9 bases spanning the gap. The CDR3 DNA sequence: TGTGCCAGCAGCCTCAGACAAAGCACAGATACGCAGTATTTT. Encoded protein: CASSLRQSTDTQYF.

This chain connects TRBV10-3 to TRBJ2-3; 7 bases are a match to TRBD2. Looked up from germline, CDR1 is ENHRY and CDR2 is SYGVKD. Trimming at V came to 0 bases and at J to 0 bases, leaving 6 bases not matched to a gene. The CDR3 consists of 17 residues. The chain's CDR3 is CAISESASGTSTDTQYF. The CDR3 coding sequence is TGTGCCATCAGTGAGTCTGCTAGCGGAACAAGCACAGATACGCAGTATTTT.

The rearrangement joins TRBV11-1 to TRBJ2-3; weak D call: TRBD2 (5 bases). CDR3 length: 16 residues. Germline V gene lookup returns CDR1 SGHAT and CDR2 FQDESV (reference sequence). V lost 4 bases and J 2 bases, leaving 16 bases between the germline ends. The CDR3, as DNA: TGTGCCAGCAGCTCGGCCGTAAGCGGCTTCACAGATACGCAGTATTTT. This codes for CASSSAVSGFTDTQYF.

This rearrangement joins TRBV27 to TRBJ2-2; TRBD1 aligns across 10 bases. The CDR3 length is 15 residues. Germline trimming cut 8 bases from V and 3 bases from J; bases unmatched to any gene: 6. Germline V gene sequence: CDR1 MNHEY, CDR2 SMNVEV (reference sequence). This CDR3 reads CASRSGQGHTGELFF. DNA of the CDR3: TGTGCCAGCCGTTCGGGACAGGGGCACACCGGGGAGCTGTTTTTT.

The rearrangement links TRBV13 to TRBJ2-5, with a tentative D call TRBD2 (6 bases). Germline V gene data show CDR1 as PRHDT and CDR2 as FYEKMQ (reference sequence). The CDR3 totals 16 residues. Trimming took off 5 bases at V and 0 bases at J, with 16 bases between the two ends. CDR3 sequence reads: CASSPLAKIHQETQYF. DNA for the CDR3: TGTGCCAGCAGCCCTCTAGCGAAAATACACCAAGAGACCCAGTACTTC.

This clone was recorded once. The chain has TRBV2 and TRBJ2-2; 9 bases align to TRBD1. Losses at the gene ends were 8 bases for V and 4 bases for J; bases not matched to a gene: 32. CDR3 size: 23 residues. Germline CDR1 reads SNHLY; CDR2 reads FYNNEI. DNA of the CDR3: TGTGCCAGCCGCTTTAGGGATGGGACAGGGCCTTTTAACGCGGAAGCAGGCACCGGGGAGCTGTTTTTT. This sequence encodes CASRFRDGTGPFNAEAGTGELFF.

The V gene is TRBV2, the J gene TRBJ1-2; TRBD1 might be the D (5 bases). CDR1 is SNHLY and CDR2 is FYNNEI in the germline V gene. The CDR3 is made up of 14 amino acids. The ends were cut back, 6 bases at V and 3 bases at J, with 14 bases in the middle. CDR3: CASRAGAADYGYTF. The CDR3 bases are TGTGCCAGCAGAGCTGGGGCAGCCGACTATGGCTACACCTTC. The full variable domain, its missing parts supplied by reference TRBV2 and TRBJ1-2, is EPEVTQTPSHQVTQMGQEVILRCVPISNHLYFYWYRQILGQKVEFLVSFYNNEISEKSEIFDDQFSVERPDGSNFTLKIRSTKLEDSAMYFCASRAGAADYGYTFGSGTRLTVV.

The rearrangement links TRBV13 to TRBJ2-7, with TRBD2 matching 10 bases. V trimming: 2 bases; J trimming: 7 bases; junction bases outside the gene matches: 11. This CDR3 has 16 amino acids. Germline lookup yields CDR1 PRHDT and CDR2 FYEKMQ (reference sequence). DNA of the CDR3: TGTGCCAGCAGCTTAACTCCGCTAGCGGGAGCAGGGGAGCAGTACTTC. Translated: CASSLTPLAGAGEQYF.

The chain couples TRBV4-3 to TRBJ1-1; no clear D. Germline loops: CDR1 LGHNA, CDR2 YSLEER. This CDR3 comprises 14 residues. V was trimmed by 0 bases and J by 1 base, leaving 6 bases between them. DNA of the CDR3: TGCGCCAGCAGCCAAGATATCGGGAACACTGAAGCTTTCTTT. Translated: CASSQDIGNTEAFF.

This sequence joins TRBV28 and TRBJ2-7; the D gene is possibly TRBD2 (6 bases). The CDR3 has 14 amino acids. Germline assignment: CDR1 MDHEN and CDR2 SYDVKM. Trimming took 6 bases from V and 4 from J, leaving 16 bases between them. The CDR3, as DNA: TGTGCCAGCAGCACTAGCATAGGAACGTACGAGCAGTACTTC. This translates into CASSTSIGTYEQYF.

The gene calls are TRBV21-1 and TRBJ2-7; TRBD2, the table's D call, lacks a check against the DNA. TRBV21-1 is noted as a pseudogene. The CDR3 is made up of 16 amino acids. In DNA, the CDR3 is TGTGCCAGCAGCAAAGCCGGGATAGCGGGAGGACACGAGCAGTACTTC. Its protein is CASSKAGIAGGHEQYF.

The J gene is TRBJ1-1, the V gene TRBV7-9; perhaps TRBD1 as D (6 bases). Germline V gives CDR1 SEHNR, CDR2 FQNEAQ (reference sequence). The CDR3 is made up of 14 amino acids. V was pared by 1 base and J by 5 bases, with 11 bases between. The DNA for the CDR3 is TGTGCCAGCAGCTTAGTTGCAGGGGAGACTGAAGCTTTCTTT. As protein: CASSLVAGETEAFF.

This chain uses TRBV7-3 with TRBJ2-7; 10 bases align to TRBD2. The trim removed 5 bases at V and 7 bases at J, leaving 14 bases unmatched. Germline loops: CDR1 SGHTA, CDR2 FQGTGA. This CDR3 is 16 amino acids long. The CDR3 coding sequence is TGTGCCAGCAGCCTAAGAGGGACTAGCGTTTTAAGGGAGCAGTACTTC. This encodes CASSLRGTSVLREQYF.

The chain combines TRBV6-5 with TRBJ2-5; D may be TRBD2 (6 bases). The CDR3 is 15 residues long. CDR1 is MNHEY and CDR2 is SVGAGI in the germline V gene. Trimming left V 3 bases short and J 5 bases short, with 16 bases between. The chain's CDR3 is CASSYSLRGEETQYF. CDR3 in DNA: TGTGCCAGCAGTTATTCGCTGCGCGGGGAGGAGACCCAGTACTTC.

This chain connects TRBV6-6 to TRBJ1-2; D is ambiguous. Trimming stripped 0 bases from V and 2 bases from J, with 10 bases between. CDR3 size: 15 residues. CDR1 and CDR2 from the germline V gene are MNHNY and SVGAGI (reference sequence). CDR3: CASSYSGRINYGYTF. The CDR3 DNA sequence: TGTGCCAGCAGTTACTCGGGGAGAATCAACTATGGCTACACCTTC.

The rearrangement uses TRBV5-6 and TRBJ2-7; TRBD2 agrees at 9 bases. V shed 4 bases, J shed 6 bases, and the junction held 5 bases outside the gene matches. CDR3 length equals 13 residues. From germline, CDR1 is SGHDT and CDR2 YYEEEE. For the CDR3, the DNA is TGTGCCAGCAGCATAGCGGGAGAGGGCGAGCAGTACTTC. This sequence encodes CASSIAGEGEQYF.

CDR3 protein: CASPPGEGEIYTEAFF. CDR3 coding DNA: TGTGCCAGCCCCCCCGGGGAGGGGGAGATATACACTGAAGCTTTCTTT. The chain carries TRBV28 and TRBJ1-1; the D gene is possibly TRBD1 (6 bases). In germline, CDR1 is MDHEN, CDR2 SYDVKM. This CDR3 contains 16 residues. V was cut by 8 bases and J by 3 bases, with 22 bases left in between.

This clone was counted once. This chain connects TRBV9 to TRBJ1-2; the D is unclear. From germline, CDR1 is SGDLS and CDR2 YYNGEE. The CDR3 has 14 amino acids. Trimming shortened V by 4 bases and J by 6 bases, and 16 bases separated the two germline ends. The CDR3 DNA reads TGTGCCAGCAGCCGAGCTGACTTTGAGGATGGCTACACCTTC. Translating gives CASSRADFEDGYTF.

The chain employs TRBV27 and TRBJ2-1, with 7 bases lining up with TRBD2. There are 13 residues in the CDR3. In germline, CDR1 is MNHEY, CDR2 SMNVEV (reference sequence). V gave up 4 bases and J gave up 5 bases; unmatched junction bases: 2. The CDR3 DNA sequence: TGTGCCAGCAGTTCCCTAGCGGACAATGAGCAGTTCTTC. This codes for CASSSLADNEQFF.

V is TRBV9 and J is TRBJ2-7; 10 positions match TRBD2. After removal of 0 bases from V and 7 bases from J, the junction contained 7 bases not matched to a gene. The germline gives CDR1 SGDLS, CDR2 YYNGEE. This CDR3 has 15 amino acids. The CDR3 sequence is CASSVESLAGEEQYF. The CDR3 region has the DNA TGTGCCAGCAGCGTAGAATCCCTAGCGGGAGAAGAGCAGTACTTC.

Remarks on this clone: The junction and the germline gene differ at one end; a read error may be behind it. This chain joins TRBV7-7 and TRBJ2-5, with 11 bases lining up with TRBD2. The CDR3 runs to 15 residues. Germline loops: CDR1 SSHAT, CDR2 FNYEAQ (reference sequence). This CDR3 is CASSLGTSGKETQYF. CDR3 nucleotide sequence: TGTGCTAGCAGCTTAGGGACTAGCGGAAAAGAGACCCAGTACTTC.

The chain joins TRBV11-1 to TRBJ2-7; TRBD2 matches at 7 bases. Germline lookup yields CDR1 SGHAT and CDR2 FQDESV (reference sequence). The CDR3 is made up of 15 amino acids. V lost 4 bases to trimming and J lost 3 bases; unmatched junction nucleotides: 9. CDR3 in amino acids: CASSWAGTNIYEQYF. Here the CDR3 DNA reads TGTGCCAGCAGCTGGGCCGGGACTAACATCTACGAGCAGTACTTC.

CDR3 coding DNA: TGCGCCAGCAGCCAAGAGGTGGGGCGGTATGGCTACACCTTC. This translates into CASSQEVGRYGYTF. The chain has TRBV4-3 and TRBJ1-2; tentatively, D is TRBD1 (5 bases). Germline CDR1 and CDR2: LGHNA and YSLEER. The CDR3 is 14 residues long. Trimming removed 0 bases from V and 5 bases from J, with 10 bases in between.

V gene TRBV7-2 combines with J gene TRBJ2-5, with D possibly matching TRBD1 (5 bases). The CDR3 is made up of 14 amino acids. From germline, CDR1 is SGHTA and CDR2 FQGNSA. With 0 bases removed from V and 5 bases from J, the gap between germline ends came to 10 bases. The CDR3 region has the DNA TGTGCCAGCAGCTTAGCAGGGGCGCAGGAGACCCAGTACTTC. Its protein is CASSLAGAQETQYF.

This rearrangement joins TRBV28 to TRBJ2-4; perhaps TRBD2 as D (5 bases). V lost 6 bases and J lost 0, with 15 bases in between. Germline V gene sequence: CDR1 MDHEN, CDR2 SYDVKM. This CDR3 has 16 residues. The CDR3 is CASSRWGAKAKNIQYF. As DNA, the CDR3 is TGTGCCAGCAGCCGGTGGGGAGCAAAAGCCAAAAACATTCAGTACTTC.

The chain couples TRBV2 to TRBJ1-5; TRBD1 matches at 9 bases. Germline V lookup: CDR1 SNHLY, CDR2 FYNNEI. Germline trimming cut 6 bases from V and 7 bases from J; bases unmatched to any gene: 13. The CDR3 runs to 16 residues. This chain's CDR3 is CASSRRGGQGVQPQHF. DNA for the CDR3: TGTGCCAGCAGCCGCAGGGGGGGACAGGGTGTCCAGCCCCAGCATTTT.

V is TRBV7-9 and J is TRBJ2-7; D gene uncertain. The CDR3 sequence is 13 residues long. Trimming took off 5 bases at V and 2 bases at J, with 10 bases between the two ends. Germline V gives CDR1 SEHNR, CDR2 FQNEAQ (reference sequence). The CDR3 coding sequence is TGTGCCAGCAGCCCCGTCCAGGCCTACGAGCAGTACTTC. As protein: CASSPVQAYEQYF.